Sequencing of this TCR beta chain was carried out in a study of shared clonotypes between healthy human individuals. Method: immunoSEQ multiplex PCR; TCRdb's copy keeps in-frame clones and lacks some. This table has about 2,200,000 clones, more than 85% appearing once. The J segment lost 4 bases and the V segment lost 3 bases, leaving 6 bases of the junction unmatched. The germline V gene has CDR1 SQVTM and CDR2 ANQGSEA. The CDR3 covers 14 residues. Terminally differentiated effector memory CD45RA+ cells were excluded by CCR7 positive selection of CD45RO-negative cells. This receptor was identified in a man younger than 35 in good health. Some clones in this sample may be carry-over from other donors' samples. Sample: naive CD8+ T cells from PBMCs. The chain carries TRBV29-1 and TRBJ2-7; 10 nucleotides agree with TRBD2. The CDR3 coding sequence is TGCAGCGTTGAGATTAGCGGGAGGAGGTACGAGCAGTACTTC. Protein: CSVEISGRRYEQYF.